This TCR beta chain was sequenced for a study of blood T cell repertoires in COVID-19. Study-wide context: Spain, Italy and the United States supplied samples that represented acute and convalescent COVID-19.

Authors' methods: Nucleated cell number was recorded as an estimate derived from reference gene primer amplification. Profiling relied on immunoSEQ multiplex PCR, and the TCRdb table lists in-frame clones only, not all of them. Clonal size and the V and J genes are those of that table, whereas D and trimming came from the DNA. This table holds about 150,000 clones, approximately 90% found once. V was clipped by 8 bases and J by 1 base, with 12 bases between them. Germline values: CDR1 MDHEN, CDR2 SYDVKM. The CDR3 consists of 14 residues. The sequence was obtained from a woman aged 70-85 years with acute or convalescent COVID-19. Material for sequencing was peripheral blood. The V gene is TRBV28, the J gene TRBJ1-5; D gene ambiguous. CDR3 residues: CASSARLSNQPQHF. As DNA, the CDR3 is TGTGCCAGCTCAGCCAGGTTGAGCAATCAGCCCCAGCATTTT.